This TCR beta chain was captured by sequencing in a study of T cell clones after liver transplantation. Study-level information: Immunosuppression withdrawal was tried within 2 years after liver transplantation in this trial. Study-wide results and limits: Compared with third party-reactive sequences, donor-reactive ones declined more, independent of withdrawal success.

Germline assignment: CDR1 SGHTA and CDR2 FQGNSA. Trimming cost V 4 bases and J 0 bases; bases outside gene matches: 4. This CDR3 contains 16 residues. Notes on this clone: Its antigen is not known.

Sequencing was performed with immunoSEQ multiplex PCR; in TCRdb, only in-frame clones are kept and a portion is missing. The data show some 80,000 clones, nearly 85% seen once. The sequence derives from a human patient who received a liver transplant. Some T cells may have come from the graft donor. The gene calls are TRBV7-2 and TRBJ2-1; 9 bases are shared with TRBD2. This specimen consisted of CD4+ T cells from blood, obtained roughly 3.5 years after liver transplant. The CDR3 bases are TGTGCCAGCAGCTCTATTAGCGGGAGCTCCTACAATGAGCAGTTCTTC. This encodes CASSSISGSSYNEQFF.